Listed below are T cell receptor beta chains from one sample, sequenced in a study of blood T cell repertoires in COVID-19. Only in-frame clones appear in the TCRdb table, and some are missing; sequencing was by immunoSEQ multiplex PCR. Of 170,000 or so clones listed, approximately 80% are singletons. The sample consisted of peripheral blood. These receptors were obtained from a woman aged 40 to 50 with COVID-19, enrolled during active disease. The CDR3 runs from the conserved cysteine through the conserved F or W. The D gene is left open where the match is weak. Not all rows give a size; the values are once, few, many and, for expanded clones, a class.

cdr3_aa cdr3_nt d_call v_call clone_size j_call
CASSLSGGHEQYF TGCGCCAGCAGCTTGTCCGGAGGCCACGAGCAGTACTTC . TRBV5-1 . TRBJ2-7
CASSLLRGGDYGYTF TGTGCCAGCAGCTTACTCCGGGGGGGTGACTATGGCTACACCTTC . TRBV5-6 few TRBJ1-2
CASSPWLIAGGPETQYF TGTGCCAGCAGCCCCTGGTTGATAGCGGGGGGGCCGGAGACCCAGTACTTC TRBD2 TRBV7-9 . TRBJ2-5
CASSQGRGVADTQYF TGTGCCAGCAGCCAAGGCAGGGGTGTGGCAGATACGCAGTATTTT . TRBV3-1/TRBV3-2 . TRBJ2-3
CATSDPPSGYTF TGTGCCACCAGTGATCCCCCGTCTGGCTACACCTTC . TRBV24-1 . TRBJ1-2
CVLLRAPFRNTEAFF TGTGTCCTTCTCAGGGCCCCCTTTAGAAACACTGAAGCTTTCTTT . TRBV6-5 once TRBJ1-1
CASRGQGGTDTQYF TGTGCCAGCAGGGGACAGGGAGGCACAGATACGCAGTATTTT TRBD1 TRBV6-5 . TRBJ2-3
CASSSRGGNTEAFF TGTGCCAGCAGCTCTAGGGGGGGGAACACTGAAGCTTTCTTT . TRBV11-2 . TRBJ1-1
CSVEGLAVGGEQYF TGCAGCGTGGAAGGACTAGCCGTGGGGGGCGAGCAGTACTTC TRBD2 TRBV29-1 . TRBJ2-7
CASIEGGLGNSPLHF TGTGCCAGCATCGAGGGGGGGCTGGGGAATTCACCCCTCCACTTT . TRBV2 few TRBJ1-6
CASTGQGPFESYEQYF TGTGCCAGTACCGGACAGGGTCCCTTCGAATCCTACGAGCAGTACTTC TRBD1 TRBV19 . TRBJ2-7
CASSIKDRPNLFYGYTF TGTGCCAGTAGTATAAAGGACAGGCCGAATCTTTTCTATGGCTACACCTTC TRBD1 TRBV19 . TRBJ1-2
CASSQGQGAALRTF TGTGCCAGCAGCCAAGGACAGGGGGCGGCCCTTCGTACCTTT TRBD1 TRBV3-1/TRBV3-2 . TRBJ1-6
CASSRQGPEGYGYTF TGTGCCAGCAGCCGTCAAGGGCCGGAGGGCTATGGCTACACCTTC . TRBV5-4 . TRBJ1-2
CASSLSGGMGEKLFF TGTGCCAGCAGTTTATCAGGGGGGATGGGGGAAAAACTGTTTTTT TRBD1 TRBV7-6 . TRBJ1-4
CASSSPRGGDSYGYTF TGTGCCAGCAGTTCCCCCCGCGGGGGGGACTCGTATGGCTACACCTTC . TRBV28 . TRBJ1-2
CASTVTGRQPQHF TGTGCCAGCACCGTGACAGGGAGGCAGCCCCAGCATTTT TRBD1 TRBV12-3/TRBV12-4 . TRBJ1-5
CASSRTGGNYGYTF TGCGCCAGCAGTCGGACAGGGGGTAACTATGGCTACACCTTC TRBD1 TRBV5-1 . TRBJ1-2
CASSLSGQVLSGNTIYF TGTGCCAGTAGTCTTTCGGGACAGGTTCTCTCTGGAAACACCATATATTTT TRBD1 TRBV19 . TRBJ1-3
CASSLLRGQETQYF TGTGCCAGCAGCTTATTGCGGGGCCAAGAGACCCAGTACTTC . TRBV11-2 . TRBJ2-5
CASSKVSGQGGPNSPLHF TGTGCCAGCAGCAAAGTTAGTGGACAGGGGGGTCCTAATTCACCCCTCCACTTT . TRBV21-1 few TRBJ1-6
CASRPTGRTGELFF TGTGCCAGCAGACCGACAGGGAGGACCGGGGAGCTGTTTTTT . TRBV27 few TRBJ2-2
CSAPGGPSTGELFF TGCAGTGCACCCGGGGGGCCTAGCACCGGGGAGCTGTTTTTT . TRBV29-1 . TRBJ2-2
CASSMGTGGTGELFF TGTGCCAGTAGTATGGGGACAGGGGGCACCGGGGAGCTGTTTTTT TRBD1 TRBV19 . TRBJ2-2
CASSQDPGTALTYEQYF TGCGCCAGCAGCCAAGACCCCGGGACAGCGTTAACCTACGAGCAGTACTTC TRBD1 TRBV4-1 . TRBJ2-7
CASSAERWGGSSYEQYF TGTGCCAGCAGCGCCGAACGGTGGGGGGGCAGCTCCTACGAGCAGTACTTC . TRBV9 . TRBJ2-7
CASSSRGASGGYEQYF TGTGCCAGCAGCTCGCGCGGGGCTAGCGGGGGATACGAGCAGTACTTC TRBD2 TRBV7-2 . TRBJ2-7
CATSRTRDRGEKLFF TGTGCCACCAGCAGAACCCGGGACAGGGGCGAAAAACTGTTTTTT TRBD1 TRBV15 . TRBJ1-4
CASSLAWEGDYGYTF TGTGCCAGCAGCTTAGCGTGGGAGGGGGACTATGGCTACACCTTC . TRBV7-9 . TRBJ1-2